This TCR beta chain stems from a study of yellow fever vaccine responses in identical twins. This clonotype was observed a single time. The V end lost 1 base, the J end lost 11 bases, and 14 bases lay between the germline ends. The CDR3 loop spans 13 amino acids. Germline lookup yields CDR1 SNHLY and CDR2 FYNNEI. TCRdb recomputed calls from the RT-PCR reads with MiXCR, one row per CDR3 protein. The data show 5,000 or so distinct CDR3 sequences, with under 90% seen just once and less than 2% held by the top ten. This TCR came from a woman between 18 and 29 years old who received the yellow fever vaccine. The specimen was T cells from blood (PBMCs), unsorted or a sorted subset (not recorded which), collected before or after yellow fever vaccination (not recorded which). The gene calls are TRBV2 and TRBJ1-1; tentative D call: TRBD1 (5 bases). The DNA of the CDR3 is TGTGCCAGCAGTGAAGAAGAGGGGATGTGGGCTTTCTTT. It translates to CASSEEEGMWAFF.